The T cell receptor (beta chain) described here comes from a study of blood T cell repertoires in COVID-19 (dated by TCRdb to 2019 to 2021). Broadly, across the study: Collaborator samples came from the United States, Italy and Spain and covered acute and convalescent phases of COVID-19. The material from the prospective study consisted of cDNA or gDNA derived from T cells, B-cell-depleted T cells, or PBMCs. The repertoires were released in a freely available public database intended as a resource for research on the immune response to SARS-CoV-2. Where available, HLA class I and class II types were taken from metadata supplied by the sample provider and were not determined by assay-based typing. Nearly every sample came with metadata listing a de-identified subject ID, COVID-19 status, age in years and sex. Samples were obtained from the ongoing ImmuneRACE study (first 160 participants) and from 1,254 subjects provided by 6 global collaborators. Deeply sampled blood TCRbeta repertoires from subjects exposed to, actively infected with, or recovered from COVID-19 were included in the dataset. Summary of the overall study and its limitations: The amount of clinical and demographic metadata varied by source and participant and was provided uncurated.

The immunoSEQ Assay, a bias-controlled multiplex PCR, was used to amplify TCRbeta CDR3 regions from genomic DNA. On the study's bioinformatics: Within the assay, amplification of reference gene primers was used to estimate how many nucleated cells each sample contained. To quantify the absolute abundance of each unique TCRbeta CDR3 rearrangement, sequence reads were collapsed and filtered. Productive Simpson clonality was computed per sample as the square root of Simpson's diversity index over productive rearrangements. TCRdb carries this immuneACCESS record with in-frame sequences only. Its versions omit some clonotypes, under half of them owing to an unresolved V gene in the studies checked, with the rest unexplained. That table gives V, J and clone size, and the DNA gave D and trimming. Across this sample there are about 20,000 clones, with 88% seen only once. The ten biggest clones cover 3% to 3.5% of the sample.

Turning to this clone: It lacks a known antigen. No clone much larger than this one lies a single base away; base qualities are absent.

CDR1 and CDR2 are read off the germline V gene (reference sequence) as DFQATT and SNEGSKA. Taken from cysteine to phenylalanine, the CDR3 has 16 residues. CDR3 DNA is the only sequence kept; it has 48 bases, read in frame from the first base. After removal of 3 bases from V and 3 bases from J, the junction retains 13 bases not matched to a gene. The collaborating institutions used their own protocols to collect whole blood in K2EDTA tubes. For TCRbeta analysis, collaborator samples were shipped as frozen whole blood, as isolated PBMCs, or as DNA extracted from either sample type. The chain couples TRBV20-1 to TRBJ2-7, and TRBD2 matches 8 of the central bases. This receptor was obtained from a human donor in a cohort sampled during active COVID-19. Material for sequencing was peripheral blood. The CDR3 amino acid sequence is: CSASFTSGQIFYEQYF. The DNA reads as follows: TGCAGTGCTAGTTTTACTAGCGGTCAGATATTCTACGAGCAGTACTTC.